These T cell receptor beta chains were read from a single sample in a study of blood T cell repertoires in COVID-19. Sequencing was performed with immunoSEQ multiplex PCR; in TCRdb, only in-frame clones are kept and a portion is missing. The data show hundreds of thousands of clones, about 89% seen once. Sequencing input: peripheral blood. Receptors were obtained from a woman aged 60-75 years who had recovered from COVID-19. Each CDR3 is given with its conserved first and last residue. D genes are given only for firm matches. Size tells how often a clone was seen (once, few, many) or the class of an expanded clone, and some rows leave it out.

clone_size j_call v_call d_call cdr3_nt cdr3_aa
NA TRBJ1-1 TRBV9 TRBD1 TGTGCCAGCAGCCCCATGGGACAGGGCGAAGCTTTCTTT CASSPMGQGEAFF
NA TRBJ1-3 TRBV7-2 NA TGTGCCAGCAGCACTAGTCTCTCATTTGGAAACACCATATATTTT CASSTSLSFGNTIYF
NA TRBJ1-5 TRBV10-3 NA TGTGCCACTGACAGAGATAGCAATCAGCCCCAGCATTTT CATDRDSNQPQHF
NA TRBJ2-5 TRBV11-2 NA TGTGCCAGCAGCCGACGGCAGGGGGGAGTCCGAGAGACCCAGTACTTC CASSRRQGGVRETQYF
once TRBJ1-2 TRBV6-1 NA TGTGCCAGCAGTGAGCCTTCGATAGCCTACACCTTC CASSEPSIAYTF
NA TRBJ1-2 TRBV2 NA TGTGCCAGCACCCTGTACGGAGGCTATGGCTACACCTTC CASTLYGGYGYTF
NA TRBJ2-1 TRBV7-2 TRBD2 TGTGCCAGCAGCAGGGGCGGTAGCGGGGGCTACAATGAGCAGTTCTTC CASSRGGSGGYNEQFF
NA TRBJ2-3 TRBV7-8 TRBD2 TGTGCCAGCAGCCCTAGGACTAGCGGGGGGGCAGGGAATACGCAGTATTTT CASSPRTSGGAGNTQYF
NA TRBJ1-4 TRBV2 NA TGTGCCAGCAGTGTTCAACAGCTCGTAAATGAAAAACTGTTTTTT CASSVQQLVNEKLFF
NA TRBJ2-1 TRBV4-1 NA TGCGCCAGCAGCCAAGATCGCGGCTCCTACAATGAGCAGTTCTTC CASSQDRGSYNEQFF
NA TRBJ2-7 TRBV6-6 NA TGTGCCAGCAGTTACTCGCTGCCCGGGACATCTGCGTACTTC CASSYSLPGTSAYF
NA TRBJ2-5 TRBV5-1 NA TGCGCCAGCAGCTTGGATTTCTCAGGGGCCCAGTACTTC CASSLDFSGAQYF
NA TRBJ2-7 TRBV11-2 TRBD1 TGTGCCAGCAGCTCAAGACAGGGACCGGCCTACGAGCAGTACTTC CASSSRQGPAYEQYF
NA TRBJ1-1 TRBV5-1 TRBD1 TGCGCCAGCAGCTTGTGGGGGACAGACTCGGGGGAAGCTTTCTTT CASSLWGTDSGEAFF
NA TRBJ1-1 TRBV7-3 NA TGTGCCAGCAGCTTGGGGCACTCAGGGACTGAAGCTTTCTTT CASSLGHSGTEAFF
NA TRBJ2-2 TRBV7-2 TRBD1 TGTGCCAGCAGCTTAGAACAGGGGGCGTTTTCAGGGGAGCTGTTTTTT CASSLEQGAFSGELFF
NA TRBJ1-6 TRBV7-8 NA TGTGCCAGCAGCTTAGCGGACTTCTGGGGCTCCTATAATTCACCCCTCCACTTT CASSLADFWGSYNSPLHF
NA TRBJ2-4 TRBV3-1/TRBV3-2 NA TGTGCCAGCAGCACAGCGGCTCTGAGGCCCCTTAAGATTCAGTACTTC CASSTAALRPLKIQYF
once TRBJ1-4 TRBV25-1 NA TGTGCCAGCAGTGAATCCGGGGGAGGTGAAAAACTGTTTTTT CASSESGGGEKLFF
NA TRBJ2-5 TRBV5-4 NA TGTGCCAGCAGCTTGGCTTCACGGGAGACCCAGTACTTC CASSLASRETQYF
NA TRBJ2-7 TRBV11-1 NA TGTGCCAGCAGCTTAAACGAGGGAAGGCAGTACTTC CASSLNEGRQYF
NA TRBJ1-4 TRBV28 NA TGTGCCAGCAGTTTAATTACGGGATCTAATGAAAAACTGTTTTTT CASSLITGSNEKLFF
NA TRBJ1-6 TRBV19 NA TGTGCCAGTAGTATAACCGGGGGTTATAATTCACCCCTCCACTTT CASSITGGYNSPLHF
NA TRBJ2-7 TRBV5-1 TRBD1 TGCGCCAGCAGCTCACAGGGGGCGTTGATAGCACAGTACTTC CASSSQGALIAQYF
NA TRBJ1-5 TRBV7-9 TRBD1 TGTGCCAGCAGCTCCGCCGGGACAGCCTTTGGTGAGCCCCAGCATTTT CASSSAGTAFGEPQHF
NA TRBJ2-2 TRBV7-2 NA TGTGCCAGCAGCTTAGCGGGCCTTGGCTACCCCGGGGAGCTGTTTTTT CASSLAGLGYPGELFF
NA TRBJ2-3 TRBV7-2 NA TGTGCCAGCAGCTTCCAGTTCTTCACAGATACGCAGTATTTT CASSFQFFTDTQYF
NA TRBJ2-7 TRBV12-3/TRBV12-4 NA TGTGCCAGCAGCGAGAGTAGCTCCTACGAGCAGTACTTC CASSESSSYEQYF
NA TRBJ1-4 TRBV9 NA TGTGCCAGCAGCCCACAGGGTTGGGGTGAAAAACTGTTTTTT CASSPQGWGEKLFF
many TRBJ1-2 TRBV3-1/TRBV3-2 NA TGTGCCAGCAGCCAAGATCATAGCCAAATCGGGTCCGGCTACACCTTC CASSQDHSQIGSGYTF
NA TRBJ2-7 TRBV3-1/TRBV3-2 TRBD2 TGTGCCAGCAGAAGAGCGGGGGGGCACGACGAGCAGTACTTC CASRRAGGHDEQYF
NA TRBJ1-2 TRBV7-8 NA TGTGCCAGCAGCTCCCCCGTTCGTAGGGCGGGGCACACCTTC CASSSPVRRAGHTF
NA TRBJ2-7 TRBV7-2 TRBD1 TGTGCCAGCAGCAAACCTCTTGACAGGGGAAGAGCCTACGAGCAGTACTTC CASSKPLDRGRAYEQYF
NA TRBJ2-7 TRBV4-2 TRBD1 TGTGCCAGCAGCCAGGGAAACAGGGGTGCCTACGAGCAGTACTTC CASSQGNRGAYEQYF
NA TRBJ1-1 TRBV5-1 NA TGCGCCAGCAGCTCTACAGGGATGGGGAACACTGAAGCTTTCTTT CASSSTGMGNTEAFF
NA TRBJ1-5 TRBV18 NA TGTGCCAGCTCACCACGACAGACAGTGGTACTTGGCCAGCCCCAGCATTTT CASSPRQTVVLGQPQHF
NA TRBJ1-5 TRBV18 TRBD1 TGTGCCAGCTCCTGGACAGGGGAGGAGAATCAGCCCCAGCATTTT CASSWTGEENQPQHF
NA TRBJ1-5 TRBV6-1 NA TGTGCCAGCAGTGAGAGGCCAGTAGGTGGTCAGCCCCAGCATTTT CASSERPVGGQPQHF
NA TRBJ2-5 TRBV6-6 NA TGTGCCAGCAGCCCCTCTGGAGCCGGAGAGACCCAGTACTTC CASSPSGAGETQYF
NA TRBJ2-7 TRBV5-1 NA TGCGCCAGCAGCTTGAATCCCCAGGGCTACGAGCAGTACTTC CASSLNPQGYEQYF
NA TRBJ2-5 TRBV27 NA TGTGCCAGCAGTTTGAGGTGGTCGTACCAAGAGACCCAGTACTTC CASSLRWSYQETQYF
few TRBJ1-1 TRBV19 NA TGTGCCACTAGGATACAGGGCATGGGTGAAGCTTTCTTT CATRIQGMGEAFF